One and the same sample provided the 8 T cell receptor beta chains below, sequenced in a study of human T cells and chemical hapten exposure. Noted time point: patch test 3, about 24 weeks after DPC sensitization. Treatment meaning: therapeutic diphenylcyclopropenone sensitization with weekly scalp DPC. TCRdb reprocessed the RACE reads with MiXCR, giving one entry per CDR3 protein. The data hold 60,000 to 65,000 distinct CDR3 sequences, with approximately 10% observed a single time. The sequencing used whole blood, collected in connection with sensitization to the hapten diphenylcyclopropenone (DPC). The receptors shown here come from a woman in her thirties with alopecia areata. Some clones in this sample may be carry-over from other donors' samples.

This clonotype was observed a handful of times. The chain is built from TRBV11-3 and TRBJ2-1, with D possibly being TRBD1 or TRBD2 (6 bases each). Germline CDR1 SGHNT, CDR2 YENEEA. The CDR3 has 14 amino acids. The V end was cut by 4 bases, the J end by 7 bases, with 14 bases between. The CDR3 spells CASSSVQGRNEQFF. CDR3 in DNA: TGTGCCAGCAGCTCCGTGCAGGGGAGGAATGAGCAGTTCTTC.

The chain recombines TRBV12-3 or TRBV12-4 with TRBJ2-2; D is unresolved. CDR3 size: 13 residues. The ends were cut back, 5 bases at V and 6 bases at J, with 10 bases in the middle. CDR3 nucleotides: TGTGCCAGCAGTCCCACCCGTGCCGGGGAGCTGTTTTTT. It codes for CASSPTRAGELFF.

This clonotype turned up a few times. This chain connects TRBV7-2 to TRBJ1-5; tentatively, D is TRBD1 (5 bases). V lost 5 bases and J 1 base, leaving 18 bases between the germline ends. CDR1 is SGHTA and CDR2 is FQGNSA in the germline V gene. The CDR3 runs 17 residues. The CDR3 region is CASSPNPIRVSNQPQHF. In DNA, the CDR3 is TGTGCCAGCAGCCCCAATCCCATCAGGGTGAGCAATCAGCCCCAGCATTTT. Drawing the rest from reference TRBV7-2 and TRBJ1-5, the complete variable domain is GAGVSQSPSNKVTEKGKDVELRCDPISGHTALYWYRQSLGQGLEFLIYFQGNSAPDKSGLPSDRFSAERTGGSVSTLTIQRTQQEDSAVYLCASSPNPIRVSNQPQHFGDGTRLSIL.

CDR3 DNA: TGCAGCGTTGAGACAGGGGGCAAAAACATTCAGTACTTC. Protein sequence: CSVETGGKNIQYF. V usage is TRBV29-1 and J usage is TRBJ2-4; 9 bases are shared with TRBD1. CDR1 and CDR2 from the germline V gene are SQVTM and ANQGSEA. Germline trimming cut 3 bases from V and 3 bases from J; bases unmatched to any gene: 0. This CDR3 contains 13 residues.

Many counts were recorded for this clonotype. The chain links TRBV13 to TRBJ1-6, with 8 bases matching TRBD1. The trim removed 5 bases at V and 7 bases at J, leaving 7 bases unmatched. This CDR3 comprises 15 residues. The germline CDR1 and CDR2 sequences are PRHDT and FYEKMQ (reference sequence). This CDR3 is CASSRDGQGNSPLHF. CDR3 DNA: TGTGCCAGCAGCCGCGACGGACAGGGCAATTCACCCCTCCACTTT.

This clonotype was observed a few times. This chain uses TRBV27 with TRBJ2-2; 9 bases map to TRBD2. This CDR3 has 15 amino acids. V dropped 2 bases and J dropped 6; count of bases not matched to a gene: 4. In germline, CDR1 is MNHEY, CDR2 SMNVEV (reference sequence). The CDR3 here is CASSLKPSGAGELFF. The CDR3 DNA sequence: TGTGCCAGCAGTTTAAAACCTAGCGGGGCCGGGGAGCTGTTTTTT.

In its sample, this clonotype was seen a few times. The chain links TRBV29-1 to TRBJ1-4; D is perhaps TRBD1 (5 bases). V was trimmed by 7 bases and J by 8 bases, leaving 11 bases between them. The V gene's germline CDR1 is SQVTM and CDR2 ANQGSEA. The CDR3 runs 11 residues. The DNA of the CDR3 is TGCAGCGGGCAGGGTCACGAAAAACTGTTTTTT. As protein: CSGQGHEKLFF. The full variable domain, in which reference TRBV29-1 and TRBJ1-4 provide the parts outside the CDR3, is SAVISQKPSRDICQRGTSLTIQCQVDSQVTMMFWYRQQPGQSLTLIATANQGSEATYESGFVIDKFPISRPNLTFSTLTVSNMSPEDSSIYLCSGQGHEKLFFGSGTQLSVL.

This clonotype was seen more than once but under ten times. The chain has TRBV27 and TRBJ1-6; 7 bases are a match to TRBD1. This CDR3 is 17 amino acids long. Germline lookup yields CDR1 MNHEY and CDR2 SMNVEV (reference sequence). V was pared by 0 bases and J by 0 bases, with 2 bases of the junction left unmatched. CDR3 DNA sequence: TGTGCCAGCAGTTTATCGACAGGGAGCTCCTATAATTCACCCCTCCACTTT. It specifies CASSLSTGSSYNSPLHF.